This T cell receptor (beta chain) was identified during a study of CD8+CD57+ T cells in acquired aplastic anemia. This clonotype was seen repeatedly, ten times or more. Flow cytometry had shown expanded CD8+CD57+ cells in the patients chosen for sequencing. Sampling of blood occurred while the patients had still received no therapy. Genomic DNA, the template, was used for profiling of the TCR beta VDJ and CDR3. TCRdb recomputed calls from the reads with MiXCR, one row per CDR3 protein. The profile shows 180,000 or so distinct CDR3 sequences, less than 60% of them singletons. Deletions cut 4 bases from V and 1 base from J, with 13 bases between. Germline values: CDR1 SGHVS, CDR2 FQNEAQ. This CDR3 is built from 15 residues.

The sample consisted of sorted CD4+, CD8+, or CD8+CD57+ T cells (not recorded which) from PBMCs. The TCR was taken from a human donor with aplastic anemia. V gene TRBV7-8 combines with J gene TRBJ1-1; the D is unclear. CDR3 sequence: CASSSRRVGNTEAFF. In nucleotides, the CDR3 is TGTGCCAGCAGCTCCCGGAGGGTAGGGAACACTGAAGCTTTCTTT.